The clone carrying this TCR beta chain came up a few times. Antigen: not known. Germline CDR1 is LGHNA and CDR2 is YNFKEQ. V dropped 3 bases and J dropped 11; count of bases not matched to a gene: 9. This CDR3 spans 14 amino acids. The data stem from a study of response to subunit inactivated influenza vaccine. Regarding the study as a whole: Researchers suggested that each seasonal influenza vaccination recruits few new T cells.

MiXCR, applied by TCRdb to the RT-PCR reads, yields one record per CDR3 protein. The sample yields 550,000 to 650,000 distinct CDR3 sequences, 12% seen once. This TCR derives from a man in his fifties who received an inactivated influenza vaccine. The sequenced sample was PBMCs from blood, obtained on the day of vaccination. This chain connects TRBV4-2 to TRBJ2-3; 9 bases align to TRBD1. CDR3 sequence (DNA): TGTGCCAGCAGCCAGGACCGGACAGGGGTTGGGCAGTATTTT. As protein: CASSQDRTGVGQYF.